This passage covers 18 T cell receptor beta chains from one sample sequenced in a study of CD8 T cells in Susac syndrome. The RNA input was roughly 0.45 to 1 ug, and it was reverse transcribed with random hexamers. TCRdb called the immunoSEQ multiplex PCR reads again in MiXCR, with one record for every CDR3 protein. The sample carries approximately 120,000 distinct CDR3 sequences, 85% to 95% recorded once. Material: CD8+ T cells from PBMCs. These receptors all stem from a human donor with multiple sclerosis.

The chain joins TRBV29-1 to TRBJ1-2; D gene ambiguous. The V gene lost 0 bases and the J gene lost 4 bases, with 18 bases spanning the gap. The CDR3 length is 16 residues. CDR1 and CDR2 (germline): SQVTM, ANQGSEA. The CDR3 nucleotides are TGCAGCGTTGAAGATGAATGGGAGGGTAGCGTCTATGGCTACACCTTC. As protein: CSVEDEWEGSVYGYTF.

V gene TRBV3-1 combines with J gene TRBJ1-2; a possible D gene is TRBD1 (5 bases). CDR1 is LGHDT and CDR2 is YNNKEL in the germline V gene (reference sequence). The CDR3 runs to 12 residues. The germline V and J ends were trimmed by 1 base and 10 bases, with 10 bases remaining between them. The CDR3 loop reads CASSQGGRDYTF. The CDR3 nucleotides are TGTGCCAGCAGCCAAGGGGGCCGAGACTACACCTTC.

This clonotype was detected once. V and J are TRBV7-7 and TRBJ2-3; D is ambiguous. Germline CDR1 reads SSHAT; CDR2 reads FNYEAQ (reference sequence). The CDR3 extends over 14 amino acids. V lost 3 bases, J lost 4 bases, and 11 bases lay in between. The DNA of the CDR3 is TGTGCCAGCAGCTTGAACCCGATATCAGATACGCAGTATTTT. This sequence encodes CASSLNPISDTQYF. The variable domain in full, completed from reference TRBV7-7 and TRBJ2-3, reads GAGVSQSPRYKVTKRGQDVTLRCDPISSHATLYWYQQALGQGPEFLTYFNYEAQPDKSGLPSDRFSAERPEGSISTLTIQRTEQRDSAMYRCASSLNPISDTQYFGPGTRLTVL.

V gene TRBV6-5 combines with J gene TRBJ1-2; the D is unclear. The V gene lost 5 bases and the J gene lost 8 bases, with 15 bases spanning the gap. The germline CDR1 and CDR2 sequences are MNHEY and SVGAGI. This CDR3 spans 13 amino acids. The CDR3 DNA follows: TGTGCCAGCAGTCCCGGGCCCCGCTACGGCTACACCTTC. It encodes CASSPGPRYGYTF.

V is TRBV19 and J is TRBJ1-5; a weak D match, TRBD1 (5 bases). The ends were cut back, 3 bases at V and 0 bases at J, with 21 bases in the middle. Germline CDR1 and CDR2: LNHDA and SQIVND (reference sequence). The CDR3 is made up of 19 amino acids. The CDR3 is CASSMVQAGYTYSNQPQHF. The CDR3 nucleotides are TGTGCCAGTAGTATGGTACAGGCAGGGTATACTTATAGCAATCAGCCCCAGCATTTT. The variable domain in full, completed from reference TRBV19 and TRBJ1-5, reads DGGITQSPKYLFRKEGQNVTLSCEQNLNHDAMYWYRQDPGQGLRLIYYSQIVNDFQKGDIAEGYSVSREKKESFPLTVTSAQKNPTAFYLCASSMVQAGYTYSNQPQHFGDGTRLSIL.

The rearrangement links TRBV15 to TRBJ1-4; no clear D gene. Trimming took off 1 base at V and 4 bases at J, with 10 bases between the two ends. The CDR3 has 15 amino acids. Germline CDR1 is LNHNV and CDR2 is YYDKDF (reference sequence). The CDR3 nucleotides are TGTGCCACCAGCAGAGGGGCAGCGAGTAATGAAAAACTGTTTTTT. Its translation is CATSRGAASNEKLFF.

CDR3 coding DNA: TGTGCCAGCATGGAACAGGGGGCAGGCGAGCAGTACTTC. Translation gives CASMEQGAGEQYF. The V gene is TRBV28, the J gene TRBJ2-7; TRBD1 matches 9 bases. V gave up 7 bases and J gave up 6 bases; unmatched junction bases: 7. Germline V lookup: CDR1 MDHEN, CDR2 SYDVKM. The CDR3 is 13 amino acids.

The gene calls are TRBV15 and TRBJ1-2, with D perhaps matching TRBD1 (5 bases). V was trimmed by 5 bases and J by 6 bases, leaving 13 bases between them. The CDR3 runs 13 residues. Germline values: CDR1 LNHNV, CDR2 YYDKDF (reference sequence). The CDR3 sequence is CATSLTGIDGYTF. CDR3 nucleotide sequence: TGTGCCACCAGCCTAACAGGTATCGATGGCTACACCTTC.

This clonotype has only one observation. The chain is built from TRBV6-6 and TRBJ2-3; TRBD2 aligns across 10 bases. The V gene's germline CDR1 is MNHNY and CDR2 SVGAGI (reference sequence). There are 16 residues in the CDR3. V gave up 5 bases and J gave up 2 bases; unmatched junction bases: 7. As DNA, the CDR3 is TGTGCCAGCAGTCCTCGAGCGGGAGGGCACACAGATACGCAGTATTTT. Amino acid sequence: CASSPRAGGHTDTQYF.

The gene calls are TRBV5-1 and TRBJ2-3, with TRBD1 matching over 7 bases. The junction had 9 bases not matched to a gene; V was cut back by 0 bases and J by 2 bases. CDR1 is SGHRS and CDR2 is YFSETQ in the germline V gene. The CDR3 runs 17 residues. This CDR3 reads CASSLDSATGPTDTQYF. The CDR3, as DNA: TGCGCCAGCAGCTTGGATTCGGCGACAGGGCCCACAGATACGCAGTATTTT.

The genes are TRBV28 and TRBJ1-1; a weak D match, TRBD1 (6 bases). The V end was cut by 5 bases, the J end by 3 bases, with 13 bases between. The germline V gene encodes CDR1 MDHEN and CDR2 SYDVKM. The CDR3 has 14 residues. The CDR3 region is CASSKGGAYTEAFF. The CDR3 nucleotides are TGTGCCAGCAGTAAGGGGGGCGCGTACACTGAAGCTTTCTTT.

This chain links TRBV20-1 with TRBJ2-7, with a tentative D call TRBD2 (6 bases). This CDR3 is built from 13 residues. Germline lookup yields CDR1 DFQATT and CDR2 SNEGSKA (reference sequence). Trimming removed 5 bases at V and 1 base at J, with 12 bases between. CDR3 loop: CSAPSRGSYEQYF. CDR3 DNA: TGCAGTGCTCCCTCACGGGGGTCCTACGAGCAGTACTTC.

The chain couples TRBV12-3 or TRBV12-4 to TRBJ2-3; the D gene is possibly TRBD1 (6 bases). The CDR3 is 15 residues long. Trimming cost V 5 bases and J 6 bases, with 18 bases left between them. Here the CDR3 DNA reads TGTGCCAGCAGTCTTGGGACACCCGGGCGGGATACGCAGTATTTT. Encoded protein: CASSLGTPGRDTQYF.

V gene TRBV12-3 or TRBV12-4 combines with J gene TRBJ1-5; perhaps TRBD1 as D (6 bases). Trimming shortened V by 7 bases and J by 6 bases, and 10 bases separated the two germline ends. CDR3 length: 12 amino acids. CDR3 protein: CASNTGTQPQHF. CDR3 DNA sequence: TGTGCCAGCAACACAGGGACTCAGCCCCAGCATTTT.

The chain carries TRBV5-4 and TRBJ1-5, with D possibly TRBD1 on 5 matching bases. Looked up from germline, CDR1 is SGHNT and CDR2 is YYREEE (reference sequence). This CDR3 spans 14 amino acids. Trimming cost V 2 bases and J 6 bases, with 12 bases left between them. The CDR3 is CASSFRGEGQPQHF. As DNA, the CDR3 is TGTGCCAGCAGCTTTAGGGGCGAGGGTCAGCCCCAGCATTTT.

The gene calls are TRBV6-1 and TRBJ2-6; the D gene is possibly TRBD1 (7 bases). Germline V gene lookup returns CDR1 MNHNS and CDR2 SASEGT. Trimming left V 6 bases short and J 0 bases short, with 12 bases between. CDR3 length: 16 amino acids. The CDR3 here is CASRRDRSSGANVLTF. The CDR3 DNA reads TGTGCCAGCAGGCGGGACAGAAGCTCTGGGGCCAACGTCCTGACTTTC.

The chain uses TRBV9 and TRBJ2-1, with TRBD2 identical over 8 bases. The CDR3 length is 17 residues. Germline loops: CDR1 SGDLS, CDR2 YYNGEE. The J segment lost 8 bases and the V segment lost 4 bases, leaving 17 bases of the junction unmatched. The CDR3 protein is CASSPRGAGGLSDEQFF. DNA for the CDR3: TGTGCCAGCAGCCCCCGGGGGGCGGGGGGCCTGAGCGATGAGCAGTTCTTC.

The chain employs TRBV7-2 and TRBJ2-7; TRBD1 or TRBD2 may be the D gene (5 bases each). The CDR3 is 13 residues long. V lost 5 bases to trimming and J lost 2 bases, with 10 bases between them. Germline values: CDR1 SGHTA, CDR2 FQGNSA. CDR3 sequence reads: CASSPRGAYEQYV. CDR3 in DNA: TGTGCCAGCAGCCCCCGAGGGGCCTACGAGCAGTACGTC.